This entry is about one T cell receptor (beta chain). These data come from a study of blood T cell repertoires in COVID-19. The wider study: COVID-19 samples from acute and convalescent phases originated in the United States, Italy and Spain. T cells, B-cell-depleted T cells, or PBMCs supplied cDNA or gDNA.

This CDR3 spans 15 amino acids. The germline gives CDR1 SGHAT, CDR2 FQNNGV. V was trimmed by 5 bases and J by 4 bases, leaving 15 bases between them. Authors' methods: Estimation of nucleated cell counts relied on the amplification of reference gene primers. Using immunoSEQ multiplex PCR, the repertoire was profiled, and TCRdb retains in-frame clones only, with some absent. V and J calls and clone size are given by that table; D and trimming were obtained from the DNA. The sample lists around 220,000 clones; roughly 80% were seen once. The origin of this receptor is a woman of 80 years or more with acute or convalescent COVID-19. This chain joins TRBV11-2 and TRBJ2-1; D ambiguous. The sample consisted of peripheral blood. CDR3 region: CASSDLLGGYNEQFF. The CDR3 coding sequence is TGTGCCAGCAGCGACCTCCTAGGTGGATACAATGAGCAGTTCTTC.